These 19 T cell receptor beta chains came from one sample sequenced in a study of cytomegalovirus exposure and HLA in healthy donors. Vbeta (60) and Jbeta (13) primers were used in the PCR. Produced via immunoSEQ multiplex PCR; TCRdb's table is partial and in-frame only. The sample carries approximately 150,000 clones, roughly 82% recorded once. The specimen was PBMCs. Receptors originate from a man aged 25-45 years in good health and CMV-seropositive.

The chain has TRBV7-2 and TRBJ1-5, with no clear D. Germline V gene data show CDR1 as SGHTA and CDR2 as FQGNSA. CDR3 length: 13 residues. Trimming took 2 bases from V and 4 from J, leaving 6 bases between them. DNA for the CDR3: TGTGCCAGCAGCTTATCCAGTAATCAGCCCCAGCATTTT. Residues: CASSLSSNQPQHF.

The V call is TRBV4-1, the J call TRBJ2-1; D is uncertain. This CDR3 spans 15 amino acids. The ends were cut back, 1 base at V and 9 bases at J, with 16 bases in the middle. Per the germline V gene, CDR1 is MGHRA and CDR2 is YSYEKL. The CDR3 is CASSQGVGSHREQFF. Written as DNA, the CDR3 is TGCGCCAGCAGCCAAGGAGTCGGTAGCCACCGTGAGCAGTTCTTC.

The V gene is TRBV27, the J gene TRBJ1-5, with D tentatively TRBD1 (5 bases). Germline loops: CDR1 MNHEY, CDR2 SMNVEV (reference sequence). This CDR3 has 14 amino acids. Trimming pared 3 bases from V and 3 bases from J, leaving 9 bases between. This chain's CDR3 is CASSFRQSNQPQHF. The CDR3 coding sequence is TGTGCCAGCAGTTTTCGACAGTCCAATCAGCCCCAGCATTTT.

CDR3 region: CASSQVRRYEQYF. In DNA form, the CDR3 reads TGCGCCAGCAGCCAAGTACGGCGGTACGAGCAGTACTTC. The chain recombines TRBV4-3 with TRBJ2-7; D remains ambiguous. With 1 base removed from V and 4 bases from J, the gap between germline ends came to 8 bases. The CDR3 consists of 13 residues. Germline CDR1 reads LGHNA; CDR2 reads YSLEER.

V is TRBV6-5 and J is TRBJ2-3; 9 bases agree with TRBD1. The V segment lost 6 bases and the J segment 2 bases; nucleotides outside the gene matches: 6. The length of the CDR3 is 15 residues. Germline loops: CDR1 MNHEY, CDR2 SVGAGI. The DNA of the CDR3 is TGTGCCAGCAGACCTGGACAGGGGTTCACAGATACGCAGTATTTT. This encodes CASRPGQGFTDTQYF.

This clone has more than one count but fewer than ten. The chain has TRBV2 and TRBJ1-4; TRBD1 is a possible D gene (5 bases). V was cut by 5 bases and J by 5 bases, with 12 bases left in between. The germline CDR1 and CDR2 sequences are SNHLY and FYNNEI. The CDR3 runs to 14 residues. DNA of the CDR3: TGTGCCAGCAGTCTAACGGGGGGAAATGAAAAACTGTTTTTT. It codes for CASSLTGGNEKLFF.

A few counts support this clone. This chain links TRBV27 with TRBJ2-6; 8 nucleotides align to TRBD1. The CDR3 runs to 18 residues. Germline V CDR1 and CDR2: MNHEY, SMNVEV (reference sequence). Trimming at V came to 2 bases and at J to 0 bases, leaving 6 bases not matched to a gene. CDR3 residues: CASSLIGQGSSGANVLTF. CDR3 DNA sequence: TGTGCCAGCAGTTTAATCGGACAGGGCTCCTCTGGGGCCAACGTCCTGACTTTC.

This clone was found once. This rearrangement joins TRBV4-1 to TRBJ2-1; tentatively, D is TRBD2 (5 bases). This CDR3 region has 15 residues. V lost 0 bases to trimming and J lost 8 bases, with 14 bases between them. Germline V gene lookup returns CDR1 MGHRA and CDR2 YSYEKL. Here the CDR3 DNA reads TGCGCCAGCAGCCAAGAAACTAGAAGACCTTATGAGCAGTTCTTC. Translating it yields CASSQETRRPYEQFF.

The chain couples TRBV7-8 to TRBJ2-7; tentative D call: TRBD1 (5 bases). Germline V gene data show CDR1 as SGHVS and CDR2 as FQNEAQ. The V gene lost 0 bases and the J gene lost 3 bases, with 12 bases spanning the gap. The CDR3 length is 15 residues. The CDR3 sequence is CASSLAGRADYEQYF. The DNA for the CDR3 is TGTGCCAGCAGCTTAGCTGGCAGGGCAGACTACGAGCAGTACTTC.

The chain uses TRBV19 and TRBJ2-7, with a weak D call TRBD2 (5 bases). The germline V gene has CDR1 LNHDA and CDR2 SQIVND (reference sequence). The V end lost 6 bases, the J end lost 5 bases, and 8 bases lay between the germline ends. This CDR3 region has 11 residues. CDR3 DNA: TGTGCCAGTAGAGGACTCAACGAGCAGTACTTC. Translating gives CASRGLNEQYF.

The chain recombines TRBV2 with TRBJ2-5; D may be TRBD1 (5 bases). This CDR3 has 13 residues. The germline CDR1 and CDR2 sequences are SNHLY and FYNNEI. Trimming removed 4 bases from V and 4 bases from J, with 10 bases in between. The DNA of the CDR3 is TGTGCCAGCAGTGTGATAGGGGTAGAGACCCAGTACTTC. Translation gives CASSVIGVETQYF. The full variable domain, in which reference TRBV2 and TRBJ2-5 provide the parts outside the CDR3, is EPEVTQTPSHQVTQMGQEVILRCVPISNHLYFYWYRQILGQKVEFLVSFYNNEISEKSEIFDDQFSVERPDGSNFTLKIRSTKLEDSAMYFCASSVIGVETQYFGPGTRLLVL.

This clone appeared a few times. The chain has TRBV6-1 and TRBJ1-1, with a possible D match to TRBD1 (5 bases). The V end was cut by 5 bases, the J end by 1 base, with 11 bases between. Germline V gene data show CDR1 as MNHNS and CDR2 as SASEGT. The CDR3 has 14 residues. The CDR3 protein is CASSKFRENTEAFF. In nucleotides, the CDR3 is TGTGCCAGCAGTAAGTTCAGGGAGAACACTGAAGCTTTCTTT.

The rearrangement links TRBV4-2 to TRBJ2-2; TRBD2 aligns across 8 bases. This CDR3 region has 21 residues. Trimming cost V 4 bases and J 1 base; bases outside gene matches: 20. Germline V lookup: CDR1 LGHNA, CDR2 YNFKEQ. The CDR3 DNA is TGTGCCAGCAGCCCTGGAGATTCGGATAGCGGGAAAAGAGGGAACACCGGGGAGCTGTTTTTT. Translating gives CASSPGDSDSGKRGNTGELFF.

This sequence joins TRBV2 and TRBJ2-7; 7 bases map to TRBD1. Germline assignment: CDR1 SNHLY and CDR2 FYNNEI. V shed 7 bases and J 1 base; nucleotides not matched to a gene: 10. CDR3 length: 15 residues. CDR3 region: CASTAGRGLSYEQYF. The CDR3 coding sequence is TGTGCCAGCACCGCCGGCAGGGGGTTATCCTACGAGCAGTACTTC.

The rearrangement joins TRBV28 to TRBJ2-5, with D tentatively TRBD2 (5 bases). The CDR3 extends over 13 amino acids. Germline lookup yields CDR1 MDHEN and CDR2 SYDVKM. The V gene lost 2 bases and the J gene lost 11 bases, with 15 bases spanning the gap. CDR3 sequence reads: CASSLADRWEQYF. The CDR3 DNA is TGTGCCAGCAGTTTAGCGGACCGGTGGGAGCAGTACTTC.

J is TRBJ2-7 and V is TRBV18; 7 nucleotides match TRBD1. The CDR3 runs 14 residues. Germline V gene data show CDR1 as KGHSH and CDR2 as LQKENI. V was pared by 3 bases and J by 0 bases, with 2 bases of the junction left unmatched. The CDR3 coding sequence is TGTGCCAGCTCACCCGGGACAGTCTCCTACGAGCAGTACTTC. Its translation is CASSPGTVSYEQYF.

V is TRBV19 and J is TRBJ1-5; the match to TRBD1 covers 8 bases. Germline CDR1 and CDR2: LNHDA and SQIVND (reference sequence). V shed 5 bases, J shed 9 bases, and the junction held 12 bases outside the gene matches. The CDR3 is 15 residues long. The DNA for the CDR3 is TGTGCCAGTAGTGCCCCGACAGGGGACCCCGGGCCCCAGCATTTT. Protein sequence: CASSAPTGDPGPQHF.

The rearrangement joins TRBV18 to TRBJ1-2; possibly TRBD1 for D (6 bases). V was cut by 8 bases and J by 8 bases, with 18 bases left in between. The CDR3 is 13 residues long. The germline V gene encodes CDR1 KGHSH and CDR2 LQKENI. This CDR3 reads CASVTRGGGGYTF. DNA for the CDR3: TGTGCCAGCGTCACCAGGGGCGGCGGAGGCTACACCTTC.

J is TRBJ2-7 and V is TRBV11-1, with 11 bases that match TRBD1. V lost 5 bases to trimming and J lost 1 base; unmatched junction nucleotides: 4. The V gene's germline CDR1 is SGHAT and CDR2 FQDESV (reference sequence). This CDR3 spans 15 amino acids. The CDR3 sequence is CASSRTGGRSYEQYF. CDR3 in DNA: TGTGCCAGCAGCCGGACAGGGGGCAGGTCCTACGAGCAGTACTTC.